A single sample gave rise to the 14 T cell receptor beta chains below, sequenced in a study of blood T cell repertoires in COVID-19. TCRdb's table, derived via immunoSEQ multiplex PCR, lists solely in-frame clones and lacks some. This table has fewer than 700,000 clones, 85% to 90% appearing once. Material for sequencing was peripheral blood. Receptor source: a woman in her fifties or sixties with COVID-19, enrolled during active disease.

This chain uses TRBV19 with TRBJ1-5; 9 bases map to TRBD1. CDR3 length equals 14 residues. J lost 7 bases, V lost 6 bases, and 7 bases had no gene match. The germline CDR1 and CDR2 sequences are LNHDA and SQIVND (reference sequence). The CDR3 coding sequence is TGTGCCAGTAGCGACAGGGGGTTCGGGCAGCCCCAGCATTTT. Encoded protein: CASSDRGFGQPQHF.

This clone turned up a few times. The chain combines TRBV27 with TRBJ1-5, with D maybe TRBD1 (5 bases). Trimming shortened V by 3 bases and J by 5 bases, and 11 bases separated the two germline ends. CDR3 length: 14 amino acids. Germline V gene lookup returns CDR1 MNHEY and CDR2 SMNVEV (reference sequence). The CDR3 nucleotides are TGTGCCAGCAGTTTGGGGGGTGGTGATCAGCCCCAGCATTTT. Residues: CASSLGGGDQPQHF.

The chain couples TRBV6-1 to TRBJ1-1, with D tentatively TRBD1 (5 bases). Looked up from germline, CDR1 is MNHNS and CDR2 is SASEGT. This CDR3 has 16 amino acids. V shed 0 bases and J shed 4 bases, with 15 bases lying between them. As DNA, the CDR3 is TGTGCCAGCAGTGAAGCACCGACAGCCTTCGGCACTGAAGCTTTCTTT. Encoded protein: CASSEAPTAFGTEAFF.

Comment on this clone: The same CDR3 can be traced to other DNA sequences in this sample. The rearrangement joins TRBV9 to TRBJ1-1; D uncertain. V was trimmed by 4 bases and J by 1 base, leaving 8 bases between them. The CDR3 extends over 13 amino acids. CDR1 and CDR2 from the germline V gene are SGDLS and YYNGEE. DNA of the CDR3: TGTGCCAGCAGCCCAGGAGGGAACACTGAAGCTTTCTTT. Protein sequence: CASSPGGNTEAFF.

The rearrangement uses TRBV3-1 (or the pseudogene TRBV3-2) and TRBJ2-1, with D perhaps matching TRBD1 (5 bases). Germline values: CDR1 LGHDT, CDR2 YNNKEL (reference sequence). V was clipped by 4 bases and J by 12 bases, with 19 bases between them. The CDR3 is 14 residues long. The DNA of the CDR3 is TGTGCCAGCAGCCTCAGAAGGGGCGGTTGGGGGCAGTTCTTC. It translates to CASSLRRGGWGQFF.

The CDR3 DNA is TGTGCCAGCAGTCTGACAGGGACATATGGCTACACCTTC. It yields the protein CASSLTGTYGYTF. This chain connects TRBV28 to TRBJ1-2, with 7 bases identical to TRBD1. CDR3 length: 13 amino acids. The trim removed 5 bases at V and 5 bases at J, leaving 5 bases unmatched. From germline, CDR1 is MDHEN and CDR2 SYDVKM.

V usage is TRBV25-1 and J usage is TRBJ1-1; D not certain. The CDR3 has 15 amino acids. The V end lost 3 bases, the J end lost 4 bases, and 15 bases lay between the germline ends. CDR1 and CDR2 from the germline V gene are MGHDK and SYGVNS. As DNA, the CDR3 is TGTGCCAGCAGTGACCTTGGGAGGGAAGGCACTGAAGCTTTCTTT. It encodes CASSDLGREGTEAFF. Filled out from reference TRBV25-1 and TRBJ1-1, the complete variable domain reads EADIYQTPRYLVIGTGKKITLECSQTMGHDKMYWYQQDPGMELHLIHYSYGVNSTEKGDLSSESTVSRIRTEHFPLTLESARPSHTSQYLCASSDLGREGTEAFFGQGTRLTVV.

The J gene is TRBJ1-5, the V gene TRBV6-5; TRBD1 matches at 7 bases. CDR1 and CDR2 (germline): MNHEY, SVGAGI. V lost 6 bases, J lost 7 bases, and 12 bases stayed unmatched. This CDR3 comprises 15 residues. CDR3 coding DNA: TGTGCCAGCAGCCCCGAACCAGGGGGAAGACAGCCCCAGCATTTT. Translated, it gives CASSPEPGGRQPQHF.

The V call is TRBV5-6, the J call TRBJ2-3; 10 bases agree with TRBD2. The CDR3 has 16 amino acids. From germline, CDR1 is SGHDT and CDR2 YYEEEE. V was pared by 4 bases and J by 4 bases, with 9 bases of the junction left unmatched. DNA for the CDR3: TGTGCCAGCAGCCTCTATAGCGGGGGGCAGGCAGATACGCAGTATTTT. This codes for CASSLYSGGQADTQYF.

The rearrangement uses TRBV9 and TRBJ2-7; maybe TRBD2 (5 bases). This CDR3 is 15 amino acids long. CDR1 and CDR2 from the germline V gene are SGDLS and YYNGEE. V lost 0 bases to trimming and J lost 3 bases, with 13 bases between them. CDR3: CASSVAPTRDYEQYF. CDR3 in DNA: TGTGCCAGCAGCGTAGCCCCCACTAGAGACTACGAGCAGTACTTC. Using reference TRBV9 and TRBJ2-7 for the parts outside the CDR3, the full variable domain is DSGVTQTPKHLITATGQRVTLRCSPRSGDLSVYWYQQSLDQGLQFLIQYYNGEERAKGNILERFSAQQFPDLHSELNLSSLELGDSALYFCASSVAPTRDYEQYFGPGTRLTVT.

The rearrangement joins TRBV30 to TRBJ1-3, with D uncertain. Germline assignment: CDR1 GTSNPN and CDR2 SVGIG (reference sequence). This CDR3 contains 13 residues. Between the trimmed V and J ends, which lost 3 bases and 4 bases, there was a span of 10 bases. In nucleotides, the CDR3 is TGTGCCTGGAGCGAAAGCGCGGGAAACACCATATATTTT. Translating gives CAWSESAGNTIYF.

The chain recombines TRBV18 with TRBJ1-2; 12 positions match TRBD1. V lost 4 bases, J lost 6 bases, and 6 bases stayed unmatched. In germline, CDR1 is KGHSH, CDR2 LQKENI. This CDR3 region has 15 residues. The CDR3 DNA is TGTGCCAGCTCACACGGGACAGGGGGCGTGAATGGCTACACCTTC. It encodes CASSHGTGGVNGYTF. The whole variable domain, remainder taken from reference TRBV18 and TRBJ1-2, is NAGVMQNPRHLVRRRGQEARLRCSPMKGHSHVYWYRQLPEEGLKFMVYLQKENIIDESGMPKERFSAEFPKEGPSILRIQQVVRGDSAAYFCASSHGTGGVNGYTFGSGTRLTVV.

To note about this clone: This specimen includes other DNA sequences encoding the same CDR3. The chain uses TRBV18 and TRBJ1-1; unclear D gene. Germline V gene lookup returns CDR1 KGHSH and CDR2 LQKENI. The CDR3 is 13 amino acids. Trimming shortened V by 2 bases and J by 1 base, and 5 bases separated the two germline ends. The CDR3 is CASSPTGNTEAFF. CDR3 nucleotide sequence: TGTGCCAGCTCACCAACCGGGAACACTGAAGCTTTCTTT.

The V gene is TRBV6-5, the J gene TRBJ2-7; tentative D call: TRBD2 (6 bases). Trimming took 8 bases from V and 2 from J, leaving 13 bases between them. CDR1 MNHEY and CDR2 SVGAGI come from the germline V gene. This CDR3 spans 13 amino acids. Here the CDR3 reads CASGGTQTYEQYF. Here the CDR3 DNA reads TGTGCCAGCGGCGGGACGCAGACCTACGAGCAGTACTTC.